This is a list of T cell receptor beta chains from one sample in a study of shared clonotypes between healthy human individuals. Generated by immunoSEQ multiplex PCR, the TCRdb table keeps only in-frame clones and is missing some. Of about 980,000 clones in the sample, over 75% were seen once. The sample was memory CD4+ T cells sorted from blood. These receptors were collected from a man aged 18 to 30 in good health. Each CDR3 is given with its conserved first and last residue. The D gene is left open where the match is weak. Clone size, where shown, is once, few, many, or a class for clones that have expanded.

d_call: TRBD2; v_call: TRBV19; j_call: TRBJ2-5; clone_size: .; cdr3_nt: TGTGCCAGTAAACTAGCGGGGGGTCAAGAGACCCAGTACTTC; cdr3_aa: CASKLAGGQETQYF
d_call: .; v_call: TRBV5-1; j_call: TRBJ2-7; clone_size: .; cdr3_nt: TGCGCCAGCAGCTTGACGACAGCTTCCTACGAGCAGTACTTC; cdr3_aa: CASSLTTASYEQYF
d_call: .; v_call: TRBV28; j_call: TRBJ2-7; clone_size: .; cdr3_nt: TGTGCCAGCAGTTTATTTCGGCGGGCAGGCTCCTACGAGCAGTACTTC; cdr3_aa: CASSLFRRAGSYEQYF
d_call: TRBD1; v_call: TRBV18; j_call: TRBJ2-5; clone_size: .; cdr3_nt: TGTGCCAGCTCACCGGGGGACAGGGGGAACCAAGAGACCCAGTACTTC; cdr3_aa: CASSPGDRGNQETQYF
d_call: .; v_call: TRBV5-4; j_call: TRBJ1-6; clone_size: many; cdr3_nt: TGTGCCAGCAGCTCCCGCGGGAGCTCCTATAATTCACCCCTCCACTTT; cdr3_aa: CASSSRGSSYNSPLHF
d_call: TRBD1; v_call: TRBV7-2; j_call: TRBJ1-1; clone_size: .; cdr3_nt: TGTGCCAGCAGCTACCTCGGACAGGGGGGGATAATGAACACTGAAGCTTTCTTT; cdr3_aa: CASSYLGQGGIMNTEAFF
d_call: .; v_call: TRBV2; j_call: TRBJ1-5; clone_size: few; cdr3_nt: TGTGCCAGCAGTTTTCAGGGGCAATATAGCAATCAGCCCCAGCATTTT; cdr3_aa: CASSFQGQYSNQPQHF
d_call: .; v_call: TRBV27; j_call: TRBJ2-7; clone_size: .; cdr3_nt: TGTGCCAGCAGGGACTCGGGACCGACAGGTCATACCTACGAGCAGTACTTC; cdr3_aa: CASRDSGPTGHTYEQYF
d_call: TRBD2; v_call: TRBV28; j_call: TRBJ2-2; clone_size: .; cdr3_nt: TGTGCCAGCAAACCCCAGGGAGGGTTGGGGACCGGGGAGCTGTTTTTT; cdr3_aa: CASKPQGGLGTGELFF
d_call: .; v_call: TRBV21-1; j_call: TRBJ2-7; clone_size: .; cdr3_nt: TGTGCCAGCAGCAAAGCGCTCGGGGGCGAGCAGTACTTC; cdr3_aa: CASSKALGGEQYF
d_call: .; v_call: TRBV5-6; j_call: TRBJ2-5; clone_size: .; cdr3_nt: TGTGCCAGCAGCTCCCGGGGCAGGTTAACGGAGACCCAGTACTTC; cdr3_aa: CASSSRGRLTETQYF
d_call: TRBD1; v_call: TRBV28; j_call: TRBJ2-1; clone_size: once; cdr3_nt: TGTGCCAGCATCGAGGCAGGGGGCTACGGCAATGAGCAGTTCTTC; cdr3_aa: CASIEAGGYGNEQFF
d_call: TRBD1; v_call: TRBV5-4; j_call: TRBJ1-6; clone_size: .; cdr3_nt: TGTGCCAGCAGTTATGACAGGGGAAACTCACCCCTCCACTTT; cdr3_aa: CASSYDRGNSPLHF
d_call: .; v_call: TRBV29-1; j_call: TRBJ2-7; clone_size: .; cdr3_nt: TGCAGCGTTTCTCTAGGAGCCTACGAGCAGTACTTC; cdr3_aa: CSVSLGAYEQYF
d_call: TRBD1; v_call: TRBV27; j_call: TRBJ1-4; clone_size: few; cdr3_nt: TGTGCCAGCAGTTTTGGACAGGCAAACGAAAAACTGTTTTTT; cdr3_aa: CASSFGQANEKLFF
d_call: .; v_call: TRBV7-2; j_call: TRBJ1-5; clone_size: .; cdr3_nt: TGTGCCAGCAGCCCCGTACAGTCAGATCAGCCCCAGCATTTT; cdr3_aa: CASSPVQSDQPQHF
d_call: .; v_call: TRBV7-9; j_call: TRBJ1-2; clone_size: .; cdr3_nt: TGTGCCAGCAGCTTAGACATCACAGGCGGGGGCTACACCTTC; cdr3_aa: CASSLDITGGGYTF
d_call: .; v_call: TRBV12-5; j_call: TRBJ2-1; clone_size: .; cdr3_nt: TGTGCTAGTGGTTTGGTACTCTCACTGGACTTCCCAGAGCAGTTCTTC; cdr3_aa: CASGLVLSLDFPEQFF
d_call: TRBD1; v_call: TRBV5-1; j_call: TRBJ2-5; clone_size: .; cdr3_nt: TGCGCCAGCAAAGGGCAGGGGGCTTCAGAGACCCAGTACTTC; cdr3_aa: CASKGQGASETQYF
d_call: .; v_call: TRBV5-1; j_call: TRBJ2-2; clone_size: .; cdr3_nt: TGCGCCAGCAGCGGCGGCCCGGATGGGGAGCTGTTTTTT; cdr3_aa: CASSGGPDGELFF
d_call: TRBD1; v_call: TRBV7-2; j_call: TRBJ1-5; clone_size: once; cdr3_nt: TGTGCCAGCAGCCTGGGACAGCCCTATAGCAATCAGCCCCAGCATTTT; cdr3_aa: CASSLGQPYSNQPQHF
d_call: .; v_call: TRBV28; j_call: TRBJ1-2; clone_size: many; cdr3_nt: TGTGCCAGCAGTTTCGTGGTTGCATCTGGCTACACCTTC; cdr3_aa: CASSFVVASGYTF
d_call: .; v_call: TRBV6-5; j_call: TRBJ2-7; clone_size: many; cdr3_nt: TGTGCCAGCAGTTACGGCCCCCTGGGCGAGCAGTACTTC; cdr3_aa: CASSYGPLGEQYF
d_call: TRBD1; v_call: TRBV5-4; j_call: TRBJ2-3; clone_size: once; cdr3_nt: TGTGCCAGCACTGGGACAGCAAGCACAGATACGCAGTATTTT; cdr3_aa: CASTGTASTDTQYF
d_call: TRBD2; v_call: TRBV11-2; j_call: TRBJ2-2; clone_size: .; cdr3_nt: TGTGCCAGCAGCTTAGTAGGGGAGGGGACCGGGGAGCTGTTTTTT; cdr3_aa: CASSLVGEGTGELFF
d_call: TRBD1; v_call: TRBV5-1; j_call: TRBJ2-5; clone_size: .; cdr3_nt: TGCGCCAGCAGCGCAGACAGGGGGCAAGAGACCCAGTACTTC; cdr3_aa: CASSADRGQETQYF
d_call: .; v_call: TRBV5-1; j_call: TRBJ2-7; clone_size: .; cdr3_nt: TGCGCCAGCAGCTTGAGGGGGGACGAGCAGTACTTC; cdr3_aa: CASSLRGDEQYF
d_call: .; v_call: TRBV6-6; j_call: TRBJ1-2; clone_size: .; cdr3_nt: TGTGCCAGCACTCGGACTGGCGGAGGGACAACCTATGGCTACACCTTC; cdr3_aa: CASTRTGGGTTYGYTF
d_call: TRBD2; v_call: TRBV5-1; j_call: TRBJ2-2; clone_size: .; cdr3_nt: TGCGCCAGCAGCTTGGCCGTAGCGGGAGTCACCGGGGAGCTGTTTTTT; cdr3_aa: CASSLAVAGVTGELFF
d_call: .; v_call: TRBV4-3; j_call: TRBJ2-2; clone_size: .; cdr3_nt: TGCGCCAGCGGAGTACGACTTAATACCGGGGAGCTGTTTTTT; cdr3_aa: CASGVRLNTGELFF
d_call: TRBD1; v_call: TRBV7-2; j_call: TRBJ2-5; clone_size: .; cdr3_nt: TGTGCCAGCAGCTTATTGGGACAGGGGGCAGAGACCCAGTACTTC; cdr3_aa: CASSLLGQGAETQYF
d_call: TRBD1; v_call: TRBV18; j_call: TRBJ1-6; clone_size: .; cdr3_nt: TGTGCCAGCTCACCTTTCGTGACAGGGCCCGGGGATAATTCACCCCTCCACTTT; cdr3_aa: CASSPFVTGPGDNSPLHF
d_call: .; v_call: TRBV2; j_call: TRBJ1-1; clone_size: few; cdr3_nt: TGTGCCAGCAGTGAAGTAGGGAATCTGAACACTGAAGCTTTCTTT; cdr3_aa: CASSEVGNLNTEAFF
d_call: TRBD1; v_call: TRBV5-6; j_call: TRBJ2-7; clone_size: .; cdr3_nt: TGTGCCAGCAGCTTGGGGGGACAGTCCTACGAGCAGTACTTC; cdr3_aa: CASSLGGQSYEQYF
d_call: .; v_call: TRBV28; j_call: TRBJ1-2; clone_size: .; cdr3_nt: TGTGCCAGCAGGACAGGATCATATGGCTACACCTTC; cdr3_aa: CASRTGSYGYTF
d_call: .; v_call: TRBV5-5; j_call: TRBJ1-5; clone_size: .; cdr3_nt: TGTGCCAGCAGCCCGGGCCCGACGGGGAATCAGCCCCAGCATTTT; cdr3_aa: CASSPGPTGNQPQHF
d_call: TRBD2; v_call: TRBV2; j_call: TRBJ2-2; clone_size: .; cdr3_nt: TGTGCCAGCACCGATGGGACTAGCGGGAGACGAACCGGGGAGCTGTTTTTT; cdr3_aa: CASTDGTSGRRTGELFF
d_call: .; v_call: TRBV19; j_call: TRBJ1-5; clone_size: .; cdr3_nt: TGTGCCAGTAGTCGGGCAGGGGGCAATCAGCCCCAGCATTTT; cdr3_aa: CASSRAGGNQPQHF
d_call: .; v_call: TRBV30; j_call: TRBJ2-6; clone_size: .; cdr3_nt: TGTGCCTGGAGTAAGACACAGTCTGGGGCCAACGTCCTGACTTTC; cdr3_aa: CAWSKTQSGANVLTF
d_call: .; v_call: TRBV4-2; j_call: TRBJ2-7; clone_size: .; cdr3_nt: TGTGCCAGCAGCCAAGATATGGCACTTTCCTACGAGCAGTACTTC; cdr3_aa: CASSQDMALSYEQYF
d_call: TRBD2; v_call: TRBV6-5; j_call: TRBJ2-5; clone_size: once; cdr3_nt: TGTGCCAGCAGTCGGACTAGCGTTGAGACCCAGTACTTC; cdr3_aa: CASSRTSVETQYF
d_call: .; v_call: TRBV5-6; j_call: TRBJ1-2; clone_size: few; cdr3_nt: TGTGCCAGCAACCTCCGAACCCAGGGGATTAACTATGGCTACACCTTC; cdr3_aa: CASNLRTQGINYGYTF
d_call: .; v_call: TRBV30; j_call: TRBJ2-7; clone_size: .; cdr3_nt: TGTGCCTGGGGGAGCCAGGGGACCTACGAGCAGTACTTC; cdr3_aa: CAWGSQGTYEQYF
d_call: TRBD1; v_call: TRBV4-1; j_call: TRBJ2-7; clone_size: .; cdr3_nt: TGCGCCAGCAGCCAGGGACAGGGGAACCCCTACGAGCAGTACTTC; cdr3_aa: CASSQGQGNPYEQYF
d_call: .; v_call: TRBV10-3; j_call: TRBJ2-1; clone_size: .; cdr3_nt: TGTGCCATCAGTGAACCGACGGAGGGACGAAATGAGCAGTTCTTC; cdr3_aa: CAISEPTEGRNEQFF
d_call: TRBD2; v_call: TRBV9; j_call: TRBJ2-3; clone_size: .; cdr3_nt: TGTGCCAGCAGCGCAGAGGGGAGGGGCACGTCTAGCACAGATACGCAGTATTTT; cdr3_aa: CASSAEGRGTSSTDTQYF
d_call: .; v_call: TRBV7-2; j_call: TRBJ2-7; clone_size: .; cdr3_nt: TGTGCCAGCAGCTTAGGGAGGGGGCGCTACGAGCAGTACTTC; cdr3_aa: CASSLGRGRYEQYF
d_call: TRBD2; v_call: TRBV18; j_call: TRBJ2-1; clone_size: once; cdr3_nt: TGTGCCAGCTCACCGCCGGGACTAGCGGGGGTCGATGAGCAGTTCTTC; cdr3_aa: CASSPPGLAGVDEQFF
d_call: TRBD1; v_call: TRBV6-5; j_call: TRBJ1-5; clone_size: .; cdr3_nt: TGTGCCAGCAGGCAACAGGGGGATGGCAATCAGCCCCAGCATTTT; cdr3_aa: CASRQQGDGNQPQHF
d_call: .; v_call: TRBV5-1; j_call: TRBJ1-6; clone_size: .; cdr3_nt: TGCGCCAGCAGCTTGGACCAGAGCTCCTATAATTCACCCCTCCACTTT; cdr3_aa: CASSLDQSSYNSPLHF